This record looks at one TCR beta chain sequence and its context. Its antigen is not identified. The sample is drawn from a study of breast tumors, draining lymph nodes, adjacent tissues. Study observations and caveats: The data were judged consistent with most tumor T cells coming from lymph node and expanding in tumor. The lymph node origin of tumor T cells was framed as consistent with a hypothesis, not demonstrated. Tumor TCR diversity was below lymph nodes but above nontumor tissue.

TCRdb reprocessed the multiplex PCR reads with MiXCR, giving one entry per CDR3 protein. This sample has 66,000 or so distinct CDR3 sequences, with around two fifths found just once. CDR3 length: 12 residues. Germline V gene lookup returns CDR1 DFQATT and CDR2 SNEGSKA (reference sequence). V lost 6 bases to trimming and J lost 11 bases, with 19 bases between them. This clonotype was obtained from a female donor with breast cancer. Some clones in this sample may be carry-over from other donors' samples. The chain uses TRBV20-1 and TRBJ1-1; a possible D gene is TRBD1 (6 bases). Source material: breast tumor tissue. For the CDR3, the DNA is TGCAGTGCGCACGTCGGGGGCCGTGGTGCTTTCTTT. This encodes CSAHVGGRGAFF.